This TCR beta chain derives from a study of T cell responses to AZD1222 COVID-19 vaccine. Study at large: Second-dose intervals of approximately 4 or approximately 12 weeks were pooled. Notes on the study in general: Only a handful of people who got AZD1222 tested seropositive at baseline. Most donors were white British and more were female, and clonal diversity was possibly underestimated.

Remarks on this clone: Antigen specificity is unknown.

Only in-frame clones appear in the TCRdb table, and some are missing; sequencing was by immunoSEQ multiplex PCR. The sample includes 120,000 to 150,000 clones, just over 90% of them seen just once. The sequencing used peripheral blood, collected on day 0 of AZD1222 vaccination. This TCR was sampled from an adult in good health.

The CDR3 spells CASSMDRGPSFGTLHF. CDR3 bases: TGTGCCAGCAGCATGGACAGGGGGCCCTCGTTTGGGACCCTCCACTTT. The chain has TRBV7-2 and TRBJ1-6, with TRBD1 matching over 11 bases. J was trimmed by 14 bases and V by 5 bases; bases with no gene match: 14. Looked up from germline, CDR1 is SGHTA and CDR2 is FQGNSA. This CDR3 comprises 16 residues.